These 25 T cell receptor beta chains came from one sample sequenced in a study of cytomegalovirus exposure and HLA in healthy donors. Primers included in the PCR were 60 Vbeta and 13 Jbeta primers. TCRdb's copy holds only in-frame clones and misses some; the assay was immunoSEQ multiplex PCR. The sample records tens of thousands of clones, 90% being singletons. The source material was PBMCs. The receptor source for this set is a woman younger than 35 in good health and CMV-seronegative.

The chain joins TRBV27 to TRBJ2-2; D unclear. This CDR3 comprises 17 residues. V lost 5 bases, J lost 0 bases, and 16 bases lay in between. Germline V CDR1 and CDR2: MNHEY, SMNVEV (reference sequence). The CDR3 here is CASSPWRMRSNTGELFF. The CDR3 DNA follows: TGTGCCAGCAGTCCCTGGCGGATGAGGTCGAACACCGGGGAGCTGTTTTTT.

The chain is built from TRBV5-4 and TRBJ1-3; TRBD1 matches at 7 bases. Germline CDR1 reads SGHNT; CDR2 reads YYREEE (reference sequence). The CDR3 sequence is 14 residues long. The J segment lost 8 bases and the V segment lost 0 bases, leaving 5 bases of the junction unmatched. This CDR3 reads CASSLGGGRDTIYF. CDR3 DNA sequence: TGTGCCAGCAGCTTGGGAGGGGGCAGGGACACCATATATTTT.

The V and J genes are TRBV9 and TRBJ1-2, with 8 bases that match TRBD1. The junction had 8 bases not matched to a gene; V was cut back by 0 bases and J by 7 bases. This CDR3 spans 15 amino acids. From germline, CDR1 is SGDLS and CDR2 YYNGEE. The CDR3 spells CASSVEYRGLGGYTF. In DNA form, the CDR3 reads TGTGCCAGCAGCGTAGAGTACAGGGGGTTGGGTGGCTACACCTTC.

For the CDR3, the DNA is TGCGCCACCACGGGGGGTGCGGGTCGGGATGAGCAGTTCTTC. It translates to CATTGGAGRDEQFF. The chain is built from TRBV10-1 and TRBJ2-1, with 7 bases matching TRBD2. With V trimmed by 10 bases and J by 8 bases, 14 bases remained unmatched. Germline CDR1 WNHNN, CDR2 SYGVQD (reference sequence). The CDR3 consists of 14 residues.

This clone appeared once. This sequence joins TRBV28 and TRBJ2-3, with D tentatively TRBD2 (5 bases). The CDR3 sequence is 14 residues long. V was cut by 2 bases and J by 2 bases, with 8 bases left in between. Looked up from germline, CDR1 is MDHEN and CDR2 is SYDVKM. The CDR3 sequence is CASSLPGYTDTQYF. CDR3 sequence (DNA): TGTGCCAGCAGTTTACCGGGGTACACAGATACGCAGTATTTT.

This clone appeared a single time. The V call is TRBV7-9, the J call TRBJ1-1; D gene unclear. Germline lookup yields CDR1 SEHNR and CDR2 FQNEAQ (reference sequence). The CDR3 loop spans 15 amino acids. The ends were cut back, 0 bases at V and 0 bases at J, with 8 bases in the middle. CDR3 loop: CASSLAGGMNTEAFF. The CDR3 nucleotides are TGTGCCAGCAGCTTAGCCGGAGGGATGAACACTGAAGCTTTCTTT.

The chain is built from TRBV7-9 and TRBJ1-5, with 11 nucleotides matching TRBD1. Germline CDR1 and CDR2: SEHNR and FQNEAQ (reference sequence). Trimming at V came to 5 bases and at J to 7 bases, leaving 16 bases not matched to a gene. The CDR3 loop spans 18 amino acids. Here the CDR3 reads CASSPGQGAQKMNQPQHF. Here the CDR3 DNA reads TGTGCCAGCAGCCCCGGACAGGGGGCCCAAAAAATGAACCAGCCCCAGCATTTT.

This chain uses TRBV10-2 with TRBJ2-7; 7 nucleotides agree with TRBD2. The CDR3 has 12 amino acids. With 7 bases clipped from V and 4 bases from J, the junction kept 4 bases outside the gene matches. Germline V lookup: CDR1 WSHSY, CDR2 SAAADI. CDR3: CASIGGRYEQYF. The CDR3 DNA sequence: TGCGCCAGCATCGGCGGGAGATACGAGCAGTACTTC.

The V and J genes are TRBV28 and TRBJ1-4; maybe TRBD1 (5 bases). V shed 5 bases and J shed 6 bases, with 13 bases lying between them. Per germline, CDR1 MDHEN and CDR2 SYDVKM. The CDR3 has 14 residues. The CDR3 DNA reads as TGTGCCAGCAGTAGAGCAGGGCAGGATGAAAAACTGTTTTTT. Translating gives CASSRAGQDEKLFF.

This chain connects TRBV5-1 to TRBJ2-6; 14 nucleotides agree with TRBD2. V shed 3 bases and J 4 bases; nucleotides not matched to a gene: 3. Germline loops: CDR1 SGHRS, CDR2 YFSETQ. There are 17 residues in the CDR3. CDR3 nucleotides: TGCGCCAGCAGCTCGGGACTAGCGGGAGCCGGGGCCAACGTCCTGACTTTC. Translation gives CASSSGLAGAGANVLTF.

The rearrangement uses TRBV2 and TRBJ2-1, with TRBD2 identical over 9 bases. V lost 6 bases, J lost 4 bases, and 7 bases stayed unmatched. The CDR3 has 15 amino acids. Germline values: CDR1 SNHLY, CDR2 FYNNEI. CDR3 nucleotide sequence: TGTGCCAGCAGCTTAACTAGCGGGTTGTACAATGAGCAGTTCTTC. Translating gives CASSLTSGLYNEQFF. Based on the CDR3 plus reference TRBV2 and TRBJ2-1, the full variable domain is EPEVTQTPSHQVTQMGQEVILRCVPISNHLYFYWYRQILGQKVEFLVSFYNNEISEKSEIFDDQFSVERPDGSNFTLKIRSTKLEDSAMYFCASSLTSGLYNEQFFGPGTRLTVL.

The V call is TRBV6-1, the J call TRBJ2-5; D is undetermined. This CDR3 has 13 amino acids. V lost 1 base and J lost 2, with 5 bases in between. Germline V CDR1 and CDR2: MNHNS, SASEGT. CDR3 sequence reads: CASSEVLQETQYF. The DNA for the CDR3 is TGTGCCAGCAGTGAAGTCCTTCAAGAGACCCAGTACTTC.

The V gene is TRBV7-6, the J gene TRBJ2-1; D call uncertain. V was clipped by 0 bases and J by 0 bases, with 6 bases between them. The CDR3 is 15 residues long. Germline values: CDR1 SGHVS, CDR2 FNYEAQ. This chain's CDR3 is CASSLATRSYNEQFF. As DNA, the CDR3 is TGTGCCAGCAGCTTAGCGACTCGCTCCTACAATGAGCAGTTCTTC.

The CDR3 protein is CASSIAGTSGRGEQFF. CDR3 sequence (DNA): TGTGCCAGTAGTATAGCTGGGACTAGCGGGAGAGGTGAGCAGTTCTTC. The chain couples TRBV19 to TRBJ2-1; 14 nucleotides align to TRBD2. The CDR3 totals 16 residues. Germline values: CDR1 LNHDA, CDR2 SQIVND (reference sequence). The V and J ends lost 1 base and 9 bases, in that order; junction bases with no gene match: 5. The full variable domain, rest sourced from reference TRBV19 and TRBJ2-1, is DGGITQSPKYLFRKEGQNVTLSCEQNLNHDAMYWYRQDPGQGLRLIYYSQIVNDFQKGDIAEGYSVSREKKESFPLTVTSAQKNPTAFYLCASSIAGTSGRGEQFFGPGTRLTVL.

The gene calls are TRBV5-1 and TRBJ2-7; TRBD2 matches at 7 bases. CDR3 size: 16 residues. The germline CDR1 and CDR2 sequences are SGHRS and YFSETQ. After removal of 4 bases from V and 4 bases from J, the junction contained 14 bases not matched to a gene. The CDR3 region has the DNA TGCGCCAGCAGCACCTGGGGGGGGGAGACGAAATACGAGCAGTACTTC. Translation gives CASSTWGGETKYEQYF.

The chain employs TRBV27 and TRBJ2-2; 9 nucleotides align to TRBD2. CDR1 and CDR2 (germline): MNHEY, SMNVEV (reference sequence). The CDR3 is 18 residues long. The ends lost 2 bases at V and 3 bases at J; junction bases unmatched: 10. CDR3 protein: CASSLKEAEREDTGELFF. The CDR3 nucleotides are TGTGCCAGCAGTTTAAAAGAGGCTGAGCGGGAGGACACCGGGGAGCTGTTTTTT.

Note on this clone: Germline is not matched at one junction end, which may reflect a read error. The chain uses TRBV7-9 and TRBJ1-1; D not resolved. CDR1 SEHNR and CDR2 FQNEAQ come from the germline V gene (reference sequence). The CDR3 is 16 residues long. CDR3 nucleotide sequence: TGTTCCAGCAGCTTAGCGCGGAACCGGGTGAACACTGAAGCTTTCTTT. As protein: CSSSLARNRVNTEAFF.

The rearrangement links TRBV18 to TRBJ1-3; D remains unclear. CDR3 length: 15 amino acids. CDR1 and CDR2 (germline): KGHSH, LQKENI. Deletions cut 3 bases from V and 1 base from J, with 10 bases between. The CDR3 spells CASSPSPISGNTIYF. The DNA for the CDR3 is TGTGCCAGCTCACCGAGTCCCATTTCTGGAAACACCATATATTTT.

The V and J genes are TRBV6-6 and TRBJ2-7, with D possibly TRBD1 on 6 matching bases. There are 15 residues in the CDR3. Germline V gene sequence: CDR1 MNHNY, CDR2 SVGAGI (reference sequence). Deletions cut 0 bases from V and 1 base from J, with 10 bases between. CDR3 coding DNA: TGTGCCAGCAGTTACTCAACCGGACAGTCCTACGAGCAGTACTTC. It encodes CASSYSTGQSYEQYF.

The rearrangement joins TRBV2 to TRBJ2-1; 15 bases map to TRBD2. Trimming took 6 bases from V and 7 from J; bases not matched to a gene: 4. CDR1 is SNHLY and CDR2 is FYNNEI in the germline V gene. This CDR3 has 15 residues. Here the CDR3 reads CASSPGTSGRNEQFF. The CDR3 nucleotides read TGTGCCAGCAGCCCCGGGACTAGCGGGAGGAATGAGCAGTTCTTC.

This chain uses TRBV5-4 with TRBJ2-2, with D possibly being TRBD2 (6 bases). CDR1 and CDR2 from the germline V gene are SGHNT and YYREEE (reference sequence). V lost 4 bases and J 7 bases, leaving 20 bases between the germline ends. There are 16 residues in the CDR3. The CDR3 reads CASSPGSRKSIGELFF. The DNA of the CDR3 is TGTGCCAGCAGCCCCGGGAGTCGTAAATCTATCGGGGAGCTGTTTTTT.

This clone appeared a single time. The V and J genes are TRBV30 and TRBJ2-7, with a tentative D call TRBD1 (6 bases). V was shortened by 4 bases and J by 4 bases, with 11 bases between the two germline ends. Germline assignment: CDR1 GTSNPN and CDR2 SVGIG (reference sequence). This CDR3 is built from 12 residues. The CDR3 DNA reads TGTGCCTGGAACAGGGCAGGATACGAGCAGTACTTC. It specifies CAWNRAGYEQYF.

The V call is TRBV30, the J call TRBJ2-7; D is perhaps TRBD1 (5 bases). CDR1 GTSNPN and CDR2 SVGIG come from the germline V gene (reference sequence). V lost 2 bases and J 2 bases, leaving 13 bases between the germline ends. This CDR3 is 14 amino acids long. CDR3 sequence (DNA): TGTGCCTGGAGTCAAGGGGCAGGAGCCTACGAGCAGTACTTC. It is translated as CAWSQGAGAYEQYF.

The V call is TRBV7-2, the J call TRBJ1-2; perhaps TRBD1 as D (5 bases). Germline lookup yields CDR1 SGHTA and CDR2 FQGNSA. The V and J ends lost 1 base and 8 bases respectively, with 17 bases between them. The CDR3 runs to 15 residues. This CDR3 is CASSLGRQNNNGYTF. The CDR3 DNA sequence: TGTGCCAGCAGCTTAGGCCGACAGAACAACAACGGCTACACCTTC.

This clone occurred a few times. CDR3: CASSEGDTGELFF. CDR3 in DNA: TGTGCCAGCAGTGAAGGAGACACCGGGGAGCTGTTTTTT. This chain uses TRBV6-1 with TRBJ2-2; D is ambiguous. The CDR3 is 13 amino acids. CDR1 and CDR2 from the germline V gene are MNHNS and SASEGT. Trimming took off 1 base at V and 3 bases at J, with 3 bases between the two ends.